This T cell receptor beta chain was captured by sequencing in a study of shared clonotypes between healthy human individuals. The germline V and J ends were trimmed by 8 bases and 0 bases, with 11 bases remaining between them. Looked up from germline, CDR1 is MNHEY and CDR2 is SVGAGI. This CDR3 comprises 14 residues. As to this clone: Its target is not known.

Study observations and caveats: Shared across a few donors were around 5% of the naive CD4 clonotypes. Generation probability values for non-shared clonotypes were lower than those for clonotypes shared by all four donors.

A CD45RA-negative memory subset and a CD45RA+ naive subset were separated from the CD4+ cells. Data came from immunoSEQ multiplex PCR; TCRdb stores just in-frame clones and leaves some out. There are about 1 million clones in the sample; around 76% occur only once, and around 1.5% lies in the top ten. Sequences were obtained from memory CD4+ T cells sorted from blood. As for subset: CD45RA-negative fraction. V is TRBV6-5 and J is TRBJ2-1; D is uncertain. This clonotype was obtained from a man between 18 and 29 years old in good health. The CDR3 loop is CASSQLGSYNEQFF. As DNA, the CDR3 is TGTGCCAGCTCCCAGCTGGGCTCCTACAATGAGCAGTTCTTC.